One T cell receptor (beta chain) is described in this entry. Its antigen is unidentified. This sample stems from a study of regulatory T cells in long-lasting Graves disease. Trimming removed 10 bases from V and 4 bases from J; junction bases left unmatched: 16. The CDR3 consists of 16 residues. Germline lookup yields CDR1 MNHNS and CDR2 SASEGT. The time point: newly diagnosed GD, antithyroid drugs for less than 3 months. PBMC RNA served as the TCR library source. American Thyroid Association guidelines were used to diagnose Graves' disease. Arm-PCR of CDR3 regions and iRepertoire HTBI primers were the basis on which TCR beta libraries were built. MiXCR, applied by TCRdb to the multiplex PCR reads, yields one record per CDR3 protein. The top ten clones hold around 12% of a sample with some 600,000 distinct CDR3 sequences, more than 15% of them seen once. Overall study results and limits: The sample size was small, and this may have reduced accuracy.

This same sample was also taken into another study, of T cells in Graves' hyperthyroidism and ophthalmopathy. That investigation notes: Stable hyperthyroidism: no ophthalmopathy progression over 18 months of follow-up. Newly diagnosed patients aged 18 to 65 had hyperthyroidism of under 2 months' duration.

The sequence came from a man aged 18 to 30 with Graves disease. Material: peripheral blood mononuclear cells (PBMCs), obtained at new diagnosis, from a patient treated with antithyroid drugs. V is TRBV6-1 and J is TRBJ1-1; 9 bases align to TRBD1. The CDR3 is CATWDRAVRGSTEAFF. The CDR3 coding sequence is TGTGCCACATGGGACAGGGCGGTCAGGGGTAGCACTGAAGCTTTCTTT.